One sample yielded the 21 T cell receptor beta chains listed below, sequenced in a study of immune evolution from preneoplasia to lung adenocarcinoma. Method: immunoSEQ multiplex PCR; TCRdb's copy keeps in-frame clones and lacks some. The sample has 10,000 or so clones; 75% to 85% are singletons. The material sequenced was FFPE minimally invasive lung adenocarcinoma tissue. The receptors were gathered from an older donor with lung adenocarcinoma.

The chain combines TRBV18 with TRBJ2-5, with D uncertain. The last part of the DNA fits TRBJ2-7 better; the J call may be wrong. From germline, CDR1 is KGHSH and CDR2 LQKENI. This CDR3 is 18 amino acids long. The CDR3 DNA reads as TGTGCCAGCTCACCCCACCGCCTAATCACGGACCAGCCCTACGAGCAGTACTTC. It encodes CASSPHRLITDQPYEQYF.

This clone showed up just a few times. DNA for the CDR3: TGTGCCAGCAGCCACAAACCGGGACGCAGGTACTTC. This translates into CASSHKPGRRYF. This chain uses TRBV14 with TRBJ2-7; D could derive from TRBD1 or TRBD2 (5 bases each). This CDR3 has 12 amino acids. Germline loops: CDR1 SGHDN, CDR2 FVKESK. Trimming removed 3 bases at V and 12 bases at J, with 15 bases between. Full variable domain (outside the CDR3, taken from reference TRBV14 and TRBJ2-7): EAGVTQFPSHSVIEKGQTVTLRCDPISGHDNLYWYRRVMGKEIKFLLHFVKESKQDESGMPNNRFLAERTGGTYSTLKVQPAELEDSGVYFCASSHKPGRRYFGPGTRLTVT.

This clone was counted a single time. The DNA is omitted, as the CDR3 cannot be located on it reliably, and the CDR3 follows TCRdb's listing. The CDR3 region is CASSFSGQGETQYF. This chain links TRBV7-6 with TRBJ2-5; the D call TRBD1 from the table was never checked on the DNA. Germline CDR1 and CDR2: SGHVS and FNYEAQ. The CDR3 is 14 residues long, counting both termini.

CDR3 in DNA: TGTGCCAGCAGCTTGGACGGGGCCAGGGGCTCCTACGAGCAGTACTTC. As protein: CASSLDGARGSYEQYF. This chain links TRBV5-8 with TRBJ2-5, with D tentatively TRBD1 (6 bases). The end of the DNA aligns better with TRBJ2-7, so the J call may be wrong. There are 16 residues in the CDR3. In germline, CDR1 is SGHTS, CDR2 YDEGEE.

This clone has more than one count but fewer than ten. J is TRBJ2-1 and V is TRBV10-1; 10 bases line up with TRBD1. V was pared by 9 bases and J by 5 bases, with 1 base of the junction left unmatched. CDR3 size: 12 residues. Per the germline V gene, CDR1 is WNHNN and CDR2 is SYGVQD (reference sequence). CDR3 in DNA: TGCGCCAGAGGACAGGGGGACAATGAGCAGTTCTTC. Translation: CARGQGDNEQFF.

The chain is built from TRBV6-5 and TRBJ1-1; no definite D call. Germline CDR1 reads MNHEY; CDR2 reads SVGAGI. The length of the CDR3 is 14 residues. The V end was cut by 4 bases, the J end by 0 bases, with 9 bases between. The CDR3 loop is CASSFDTVNTEAFF. DNA of the CDR3: TGTGCCAGCAGTTTTGACACCGTGAACACTGAAGCTTTCTTT.

This clone was seen only a few times. The V and J genes are TRBV10-2 and TRBJ2-7; no reliable D call. The germline V and J ends were trimmed by 3 bases and 0 bases, with 9 bases remaining between them. Germline CDR1 and CDR2: WSHSY and SAAADI. The CDR3 is 14 residues long. CDR3 coding DNA: TGCGCCAGCAGTGATGAGAATAACTCCTACGAGCAGTACTTC. Translation: CASSDENNSYEQYF.

The V and J genes are TRBV6-6 and TRBJ1-1; the D gene is possibly TRBD1 (5 bases). V lost 0 bases and J lost 6, with 8 bases in between. The germline CDR1 and CDR2 sequences are MNHNY and SVGAGI (reference sequence). The CDR3 has 13 amino acids. CDR3 sequence (DNA): TGTGCCAGCAGTTACTCTCAGGGTTCTGAAGCTTTCTTT. Translated, it gives CASSYSQGSEAFF.

The chain's CDR3 is CASSEGLRYGYTF. The CDR3 bases are TGTGCCAGCAGTGAGGGTCTTCGCTATGGCTACACCTTC. This sequence joins TRBV6-1 and TRBJ1-2, with D unresolved. Per germline, CDR1 MNHNS and CDR2 SASEGT. V lost 3 bases, J lost 4 bases, and 9 bases lay in between. This CDR3 has 13 amino acids.

J is TRBJ1-1 and V is TRBV19; D gene uncertain. This CDR3 has 13 residues. Germline V gene sequence: CDR1 LNHDA, CDR2 SQIVND (reference sequence). The V end was cut by 5 bases, the J end by 11 bases, with 18 bases between. This CDR3 is CASSALQSGFAFF. The CDR3 DNA sequence: TGTGCCAGTAGTGCCCTGCAAAGCGGGTTTGCTTTCTTT.

The chain recombines TRBV28 with TRBJ2-5, with no clear D. V lost 3 bases and J lost 10, with 21 bases in between. The CDR3 has 15 amino acids. Germline V CDR1 and CDR2: MDHEN, SYDVKM. CDR3 loop: CASSFSRLTQDSQYF. Written as DNA, the CDR3 is TGTGCCAGCAGTTTCTCGCGGCTCACCCAAGATAGCCAGTACTTC.

As DNA, the CDR3 is TGTGCCAGCAGCGGGGACATTCGGTTGGGGCAGTTCTTC. Its translation is CASSGDIRLGQFF. The chain has TRBV28 and TRBJ2-1; possibly TRBD1 for D (6 bases). The germline gives CDR1 MDHEN, CDR2 SYDVKM. The CDR3 has 13 residues. V was shortened by 6 bases and J by 12 bases, with 18 bases between the two germline ends.

Sample share makes this clone medium-sized (0.01 to 0.1%). The CDR3 spells CASRAGDEKLFF. CDR3 in DNA: TGTGCCAGCAGGGCGGGGGATGAAAAACTGTTTTTT. V usage is TRBV2 and J usage is TRBJ1-4, with a tentative D call TRBD1 (5 bases). CDR1 SNHLY and CDR2 FYNNEI come from the germline V gene. The CDR3 spans 12 residues. Deletions cut 6 bases from V and 6 bases from J, with 8 bases between.

This sequence joins TRBV5-6 and TRBJ2-1, with D possibly being TRBD1 (6 bases). This CDR3 region has 16 residues. Per germline, CDR1 SGHDT and CDR2 YYEEEE. V shed 2 bases and J shed 5 bases, with 17 bases lying between them. In nucleotides, the CDR3 is TGTGCCAGCAGCTTTGCCTCCACAGGGCCGAACAATGAGCAGTTCTTC. Translating gives CASSFASTGPNNEQFF.

The V call is TRBV27, the J call TRBJ2-1; 15 bases agree with TRBD2. Trimming took 6 bases from V and 6 from J; bases not matched to a gene: 3. Germline lookup yields CDR1 MNHEY and CDR2 SMNVEV (reference sequence). The CDR3 totals 15 residues. CDR3 coding DNA: TGTGCCAGCAGACGGGGACTAGCGGGGGGCAATGAGCAGTTCTTC. This translates into CASRRGLAGGNEQFF.

The chain has TRBV9 and TRBJ2-7, with D maybe TRBD1 (6 bases). This CDR3 has 14 residues. The V gene's germline CDR1 is SGDLS and CDR2 YYNGEE. V was cut by 0 bases and J by 2 bases, with 9 bases left in between. CDR3 coding DNA: TGTGCCAGCAGCGTAGAACAGGGTGCCTACGAGCAGTACTTC. It specifies CASSVEQGAYEQYF.

The chain couples TRBV29-1 to TRBJ2-3; D is unresolved. V lost 6 bases, J lost 4 bases, and 17 bases lay in between. The CDR3 sequence is 14 residues long. From germline, CDR1 is SQVTM and CDR2 ANQGSEA. CDR3 sequence reads: CSVARVGLPDTQYF. The CDR3 bases are TGCAGCGTGGCGAGAGTTGGATTACCAGATACGCAGTATTTT.

Written as DNA, the CDR3 is TGTGCCAGCAGTTCCAGCCAACTAGCGGGCCCGAACACCGGGGAGCTGTTTTTT. Translation: CASSSSQLAGPNTGELFF. The chain has TRBV28 and TRBJ2-2; 9 nucleotides align to TRBD2. Germline CDR1 reads MDHEN; CDR2 reads SYDVKM. The CDR3 spans 18 residues. The V segment lost 4 bases and the J segment 0 bases; nucleotides outside the gene matches: 9.

The CDR3 nucleotides are TGTGCCAGCAGCTCCGGGACAGGGATGAACACTGAAGCTTTCTTT. It is translated as CASSSGTGMNTEAFF. The chain recombines TRBV5-5 with TRBJ1-1, with 9 bases identical to TRBD1. The CDR3 runs to 15 residues. Per the germline V gene, CDR1 is SGHKS and CDR2 is YYEKEE (reference sequence). Unmatched junction bases numbered 3, after V lost 3 bases and J lost 0 bases. The variable domain in full, completed from reference TRBV5-5 and TRBJ1-1, reads DAGVTQSPTHLIKTRGQQVTLRCSPISGHKSVSWYQQVLGQGPQFIFQYYEKEERGRGNFPDRFSARQFPNYSSELNVNALLLGDSALYLCASSSGTGMNTEAFFGQGTRLTVV.

V is TRBV28 and J is TRBJ2-3, with TRBD2 matching over 7 bases. CDR3 length: 14 residues. V lost 4 bases and J lost 3; bases outside the gene matches: 4. Germline-derived CDR1 and CDR2 are MDHEN and SYDVKM. CDR3 sequence reads: CASSSAGVTDTQYF. The CDR3, as DNA: TGTGCCAGCAGTTCTGCGGGGGTGACAGATACGCAGTATTTT.

This chain connects TRBV18 to TRBJ1-4; 8 positions agree with TRBD1. V was pared by 3 bases and J by 3 bases, with 6 bases of the junction left unmatched. CDR3 length: 16 residues. Germline V lookup: CDR1 KGHSH, CDR2 LQKENI. The DNA of the CDR3 is TGTGCCAGCTCACCGCGACAGGGGCCGGCTAATGAAAAACTGTTTTTT. Amino acids: CASSPRQGPANEKLFF.